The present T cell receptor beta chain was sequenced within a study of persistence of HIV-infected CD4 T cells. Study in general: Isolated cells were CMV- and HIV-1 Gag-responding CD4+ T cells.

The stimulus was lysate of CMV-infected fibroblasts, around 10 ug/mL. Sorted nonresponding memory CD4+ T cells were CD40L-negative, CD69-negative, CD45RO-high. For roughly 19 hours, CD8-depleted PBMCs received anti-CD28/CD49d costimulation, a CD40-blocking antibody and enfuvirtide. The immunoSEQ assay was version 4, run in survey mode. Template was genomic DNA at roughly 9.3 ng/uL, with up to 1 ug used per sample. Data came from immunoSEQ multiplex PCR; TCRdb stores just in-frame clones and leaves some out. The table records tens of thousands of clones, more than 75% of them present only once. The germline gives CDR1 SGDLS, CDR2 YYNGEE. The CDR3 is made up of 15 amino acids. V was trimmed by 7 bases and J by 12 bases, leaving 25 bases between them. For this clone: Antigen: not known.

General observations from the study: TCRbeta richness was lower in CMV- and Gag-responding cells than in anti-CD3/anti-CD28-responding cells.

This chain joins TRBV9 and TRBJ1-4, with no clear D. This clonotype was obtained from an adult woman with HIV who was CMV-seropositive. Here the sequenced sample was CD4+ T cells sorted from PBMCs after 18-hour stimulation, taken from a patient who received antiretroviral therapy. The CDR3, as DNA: TGTGCCAGCGGGTCTTCGACCCTTGGCCTCGGGGAACTGTTTTTT. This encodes CASGSSTLGLGELFF.